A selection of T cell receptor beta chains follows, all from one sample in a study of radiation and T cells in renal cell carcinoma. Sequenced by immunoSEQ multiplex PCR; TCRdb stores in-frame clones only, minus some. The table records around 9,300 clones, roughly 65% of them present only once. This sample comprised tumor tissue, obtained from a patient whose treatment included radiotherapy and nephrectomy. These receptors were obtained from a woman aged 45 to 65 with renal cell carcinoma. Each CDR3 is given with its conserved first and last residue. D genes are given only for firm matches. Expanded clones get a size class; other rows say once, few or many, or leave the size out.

CASSLTDQETQYF TGCGCCAGCAGCTTGACAGATCAAGAGACCCAGTACTTC once TRBJ2-5 TRBV5-1 13 .
CASSLGGRGVKELFF TGTGCCAGCAGCTTGGGAGGCAGGGGGGTGAAGGAACTGTTTTTT . TRBJ1-4 TRBV5-4 15 TRBD1
CASSLASGGGTDTQYF TGTGCCAGCAGCTTAGCCAGCGGGGGGGGCACAGATACGCAGTATTTT once TRBJ2-3 TRBV11-2 16 TRBD2
CASRWTGDYEQYF TGTGCCAGCAGGTGGACAGGGGACTACGAGCAGTACTTC . TRBJ2-7 TRBV6-1 13 TRBD1
CASSDSLGLAGGETQYF TGTGCCAGCAGCGACTCCCTGGGACTAGCGGGAGGTGAGACCCAGTACTTC . TRBJ2-5 TRBV25-1 17 TRBD2
CASSEDRGLEKLFF TGTGCCAGCAGCGAGGACAGGGGGCTTGAAAAACTGTTTTTT . TRBJ1-4 TRBV25-1 14 TRBD1
CASSVDSGAYNEQFF TGCGCCAGCAGCGTCGATAGCGGGGCCTACAATGAGCAGTTCTTC few TRBJ2-1 TRBV5-1 15 TRBD2
CASSQDLASGSRGSSDTQYF TGCGCCAGCAGCCAAGATTTGGCTAGCGGGAGCAGAGGGTCCTCAGATACGCAGTATTTT . TRBJ2-3 TRBV4-3 20 TRBD2
CASSLGNTEAFF TGTGCCAGCAGTCTTGGGAACACTGAAGCTTTCTTT . TRBJ1-1 TRBV28 12 .
CASSFSNGVTQYF TGTGCCAGCAGCTTCTCGAATGGGGTTACGCAGTATTTT . TRBJ2-3 TRBV9 13 .
CASSVTDRVYNEQFF TGTGCCAGCAGCGTGACAGACAGAGTGTACAATGAGCAGTTCTTC medium-sized TRBJ2-1 TRBV28 15 .